This T cell receptor (beta chain) was obtained from a study of type 1 regulatory T cells. One entry per CDR3 protein, called by TCRdb with MiXCR from the reads. The table includes about 18,000 distinct CDR3 sequences, 10% detected once. This clonotype showed up many times. V was pared by 6 bases and J by 10 bases, with 5 bases of the junction left unmatched. The CDR3 runs to 11 residues. The sequenced sample was CD4+ T cells, either the whole sample or a sorted fraction (not recorded which). The chain links TRBV12-3 or TRBV12-4 to TRBJ1-1; TRBD1 matches at 7 bases. This sequence originates from a human donor in good health. CDR3 region: CASSRDRRAFF. DNA of the CDR3: TGTGCCAGCAGCCGGGACAGAAGAGCTTTCTTT.